This T cell receptor beta chain was captured in a study of T cells in Graves' hyperthyroidism and ophthalmopathy. Comments on this clonotype: Its matching antigen is unknown.

In patients aged 18 to 65, hyperthyroidism was newly diagnosed, with duration under 2 months. The source of the PBMCs was less than 12 ml of fresh peripheral blood. It was RNA transcripts that yielded the amplified TCR beta CDR3 regions. Carried out on the TCR CDR3, a first-round RT-PCR used the HTBI primer set. TCRdb ran MiXCR on the multiplex PCR reads and lists one entry per CDR3 protein. The table shows some 600,000 distinct CDR3 sequences, with around 13% occurring only once. Germline V gene sequence: CDR1 SGHDN, CDR2 FVKESK. The CDR3 contains 16 residues. Germline trimming cut 1 base from V and 9 bases from J; bases unmatched to any gene: 12. Study-level points and caveats: Separation of ophthalmopathy from stable hyperthyroidism was achieved by a 13 V-J model.

This rearrangement joins TRBV14 to TRBJ2-3; 8 positions match TRBD1. Source material: blood. The TCR comes from a woman aged 30 to 39 with Graves' hyperthyroidism that later progressed to Graves' ophthalmopathy. The CDR3 protein is CASSQVPGAGTGTQYF. In DNA form, the CDR3 reads TGTGCCAGCAGCCAAGTCCCCGGAGCCGGGACAGGCACGCAGTATTTT.